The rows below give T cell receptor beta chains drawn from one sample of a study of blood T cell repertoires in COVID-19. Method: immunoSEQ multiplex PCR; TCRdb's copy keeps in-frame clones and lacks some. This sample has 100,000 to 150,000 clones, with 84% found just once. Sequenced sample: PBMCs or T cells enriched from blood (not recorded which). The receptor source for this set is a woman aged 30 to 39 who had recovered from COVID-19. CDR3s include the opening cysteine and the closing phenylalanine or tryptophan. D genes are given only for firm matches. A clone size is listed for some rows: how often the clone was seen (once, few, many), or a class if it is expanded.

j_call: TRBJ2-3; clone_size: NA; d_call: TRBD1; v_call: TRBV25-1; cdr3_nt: TGTGCCAGCAGTGACGGTGACAGGGAACTAGATACGCAGTATTTT; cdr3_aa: CASSDGDRELDTQYF
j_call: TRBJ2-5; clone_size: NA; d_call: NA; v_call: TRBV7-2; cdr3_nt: TGTGCCAGCAGCCTCCAGACCGTCGGGGAGACCCAGTACTTC; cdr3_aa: CASSLQTVGETQYF
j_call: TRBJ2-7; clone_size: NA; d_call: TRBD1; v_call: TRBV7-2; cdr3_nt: TGTGCCAGCAGCTTAGCGGGGACAGGGGGCCCCTACGAGCAGTACTTC; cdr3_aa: CASSLAGTGGPYEQYF
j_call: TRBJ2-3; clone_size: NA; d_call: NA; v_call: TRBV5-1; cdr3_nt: TGCGCCAGCAGCTTGTCTGGCGGGGCCACAGATACGCAGTATTTT; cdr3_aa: CASSLSGGATDTQYF
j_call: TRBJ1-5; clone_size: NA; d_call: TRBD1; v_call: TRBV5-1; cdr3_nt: TGCGCCAGCAGCTTAGAGGGGGCGCAGCCCCAGCATTTT; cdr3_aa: CASSLEGAQPQHF
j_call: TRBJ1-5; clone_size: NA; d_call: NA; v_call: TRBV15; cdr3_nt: TGTGCCACCAGCAGATCGACTTTACAAGCTCAGCCCCAGCATTTT; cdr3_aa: CATSRSTLQAQPQHF
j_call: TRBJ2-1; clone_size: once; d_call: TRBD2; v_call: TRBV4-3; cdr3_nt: TGCGCCAGCAGCCAAGATTCTCTAGCGGGAGTCTTCGCCTCCTACAATGAGCAGTTCTTC; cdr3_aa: CASSQDSLAGVFASYNEQFF
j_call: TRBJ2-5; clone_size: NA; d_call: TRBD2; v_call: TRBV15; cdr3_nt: TGTGCCACCAGCAGAGATCTGGGAGCGGGAGGAGAGACCCAGTACTTC; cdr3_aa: CATSRDLGAGGETQYF
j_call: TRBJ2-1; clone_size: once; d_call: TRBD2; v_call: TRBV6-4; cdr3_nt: TGTGCCACCGCCCCCCGGGAGGGAACGTACAATGAGCAGTTCTTC; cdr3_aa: CATAPREGTYNEQFF
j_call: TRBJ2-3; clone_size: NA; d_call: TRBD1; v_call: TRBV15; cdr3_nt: TGTGCCACCGTATCCGGGGACAGCGACACAGATACGCAGTATTTT; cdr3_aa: CATVSGDSDTDTQYF
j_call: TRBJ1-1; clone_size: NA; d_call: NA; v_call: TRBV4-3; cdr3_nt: TGCGCCAGCAGCCAAGGACAGAGCTTTGGGGCTTTCTTT; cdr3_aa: CASSQGQSFGAFF
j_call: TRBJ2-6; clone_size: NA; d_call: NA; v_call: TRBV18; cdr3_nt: TGTGCCAGCTCACCACGGACAGGGGCCAACGTCCTGACTTTC; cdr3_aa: CASSPRTGANVLTF
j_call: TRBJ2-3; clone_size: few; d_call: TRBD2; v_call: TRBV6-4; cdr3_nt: TGTGCCAGCAGTGACGGGACTAGCGGCACAGATACGCAGTATTTT; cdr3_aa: CASSDGTSGTDTQYF
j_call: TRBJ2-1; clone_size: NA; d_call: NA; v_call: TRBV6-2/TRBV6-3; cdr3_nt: TGTGCCAGCAGTTACGAACTATCCAATGAGCAGTTCTTC; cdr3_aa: CASSYELSNEQFF
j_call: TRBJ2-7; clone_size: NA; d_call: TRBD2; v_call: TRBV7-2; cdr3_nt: TGTGCCAGCAGCTTAGGCGGGAGATCCCACTACGAGCAGTACTTC; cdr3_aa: CASSLGGRSHYEQYF
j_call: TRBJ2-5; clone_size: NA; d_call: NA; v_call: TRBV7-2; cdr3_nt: TGTGCCAGCAGCCCGGTCCTGTACCAAGAGACCCAGTACTTC; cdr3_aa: CASSPVLYQETQYF
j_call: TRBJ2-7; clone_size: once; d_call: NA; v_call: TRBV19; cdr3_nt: TGTGCCAGTAGCATGACAGGTACCTACGAGCAGTACTTC; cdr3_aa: CASSMTGTYEQYF
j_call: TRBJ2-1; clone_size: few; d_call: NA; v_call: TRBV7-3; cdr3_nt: TGTGCCAGCAGCCCACTTGGAAGTGTTCGGGATGAGCAGTTCTTC; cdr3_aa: CASSPLGSVRDEQFF
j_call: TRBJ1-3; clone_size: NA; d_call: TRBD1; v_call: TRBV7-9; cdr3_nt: TGTGCCAGCAGCTTACCAAAAAGACCGACAGGGGGCTCGGGAAACACCATATATTTT; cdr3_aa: CASSLPKRPTGGSGNTIYF
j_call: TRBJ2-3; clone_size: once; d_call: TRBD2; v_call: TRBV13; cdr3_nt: TGTGCCAGCAGCTTAGCGACTAGCGGGAGACGGAGCACAGATACGCAGTATTTT; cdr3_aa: CASSLATSGRRSTDTQYF
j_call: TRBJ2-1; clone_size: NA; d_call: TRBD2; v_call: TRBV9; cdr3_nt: TGTGCCAGCAGCGTAGGATCCGGGACTAGCGGGATCGGTGAGCAGTTCTTC; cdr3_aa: CASSVGSGTSGIGEQFF
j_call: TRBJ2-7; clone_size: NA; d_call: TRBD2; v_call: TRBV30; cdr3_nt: TGTGCCTGGAATACCGGGACTAGCAACTACGAGCAGTACTTC; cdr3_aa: CAWNTGTSNYEQYF
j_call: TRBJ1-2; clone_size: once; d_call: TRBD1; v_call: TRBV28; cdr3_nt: TGTGCCAGCACGGGGACAGGGGGCTCCCGCTATGGCTACACCTTC; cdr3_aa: CASTGTGGSRYGYTF
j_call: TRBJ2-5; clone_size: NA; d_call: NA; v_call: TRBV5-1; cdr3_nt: TGCGCCAGCAGCTTGGGACATGGGCAAGAGACCCAGTACTTC; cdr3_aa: CASSLGHGQETQYF